This T cell receptor beta chain was recorded in a study of graft-versus-host responses after intestinal transplantation. This clone was observed once. The antigen is undetermined. The protocol was immunoSEQ multiplex PCR, while the TCRdb copy is restricted to in-frame clones and leaves out a portion. Here the sample spans about 110,000 clones, roughly nine tenths being singletons. This specimen consisted of unstimulated CD4+ T cells sorted from spleen or lymph node cells, obtained before transplant. The TCR originated in a human donor who was the organ donor for an intestinal transplant.

The CDR3 loop reads CASSYSGNVLSGELFF. Here the CDR3 DNA reads TGTGCCAGCAGTTACTCGGGGAACGTACTTTCCGGGGAGCTGTTTTTT. The chain links TRBV6-5 to TRBJ2-2; no reliable D call. V was cut by 0 bases and J by 6 bases, with 14 bases left in between. CDR1 is MNHEY, CDR2 SVGAGI, per germline. The CDR3 loop spans 16 amino acids.